Each of the 16 T cell receptor beta chains below was sequenced from the same sample in a study of blood T cell repertoires in COVID-19. Some clones are missing from TCRdb's copy, which holds only in-frame ones; the method was immunoSEQ multiplex PCR. The table shows roughly 200,000 clones, with about 76% occurring only once. The sequencing sample was made of peripheral blood. Source of these receptors: a woman aged 35 to 49 with COVID-19, enrolled during active disease.

The chain uses TRBV4-2 and TRBJ2-5; 11 positions agree with TRBD2. In germline, CDR1 is LGHNA, CDR2 YNFKEQ. V lost 4 bases to trimming and J lost 4 bases; unmatched junction nucleotides: 5. The CDR3 is 15 amino acids. This chain's CDR3 is CASSPGTSGTETQYF. CDR3 DNA sequence: TGTGCCAGCAGCCCTGGGACTAGCGGTACAGAGACCCAGTACTTC.

This chain links TRBV12-5 with TRBJ2-7; D is possibly TRBD1 (6 bases). This CDR3 has 16 residues. The germline CDR1 and CDR2 sequences are LGHNT and FRNRAP. V gave up 0 bases and J gave up 0 bases, with 12 bases separating them. CDR3 DNA sequence: TGTGCTAGTGGTTTGGTATGGGCAGGGGACTCCTACGAGCAGTACTTC. Amino acids: CASGLVWAGDSYEQYF.

This chain uses TRBV15 with TRBJ1-6, with a possible D match to TRBD1 (6 bases). This CDR3 is built from 16 residues. Trimming stripped 0 bases from V and 10 bases from J, with 16 bases between. Germline V lookup: CDR1 LNHNV, CDR2 YYDKDF (reference sequence). CDR3 in amino acids: CATSRDIGGFGSPLHF. DNA for the CDR3: TGTGCCACCAGCAGAGATATTGGGGGCTTCGGGTCACCCCTCCACTTT.

This chain links TRBV10-3 with TRBJ2-2, with a tentative D call TRBD2 (8 bases). V was pared by 6 bases and J by 5 bases, with 28 bases between. Per the germline V gene, CDR1 is ENHRY and CDR2 is SYGVKD. CDR3 length equals 19 residues. In nucleotides, the CDR3 is TGTGCCATCAGCGGGGGGGCAGCGACAGGGTCGGGGGGTACCGGGGAGCTGTTTTTT. It encodes CAISGGAATGSGGTGELFF.

V is TRBV28 and J is TRBJ1-2; D perhaps matches TRBD1 (6 bases). This CDR3 spans 14 amino acids. V lost 2 bases, J lost 2 bases, and 9 bases lay in between. Germline V gives CDR1 MDHEN, CDR2 SYDVKM. The CDR3 sequence is CASSLQGRNYGYTF. For the CDR3, the DNA is TGTGCCAGCAGTTTACAGGGGCGAAACTATGGCTACACCTTC.

In its sample, this clone was seen a few times. This chain connects TRBV5-4 to TRBJ1-6; D unresolved. The V end was cut by 6 bases, the J end by 0 bases, with 13 bases between. Germline V gene sequence: CDR1 SGHNT, CDR2 YYREEE (reference sequence). The CDR3 extends over 16 amino acids. CDR3 residues: CASTIQTSSYNSPLHF. As DNA, the CDR3 is TGTGCCAGCACCATACAAACCAGCTCCTATAATTCACCCCTCCACTTT.

The V and J genes are TRBV14 and TRBJ2-1, with D unresolved. The CDR3 is made up of 14 amino acids. V was cut by 2 bases and J by 6 bases, with 11 bases left in between. Germline V gives CDR1 SGHDN, CDR2 FVKESK. In DNA, the CDR3 is TGTGCCAGCAGCCAATTTACTCCGCTCAATGAGCAGTTCTTC. It codes for CASSQFTPLNEQFF.

V usage is TRBV5-6 and J usage is TRBJ2-7; D remains ambiguous. V lost 0 bases and J 3 bases, leaving 10 bases between the germline ends. Germline V gene data show CDR1 as SGHDT and CDR2 as YYEEEE. CDR3 size: 14 residues. The CDR3 reads CASSLGYSFYEQYF. The DNA of the CDR3 is TGTGCCAGCAGCTTGGGGTACAGCTTCTACGAGCAGTACTTC.

The V call is TRBV5-1, the J call TRBJ2-7; TRBD1 is a possible D gene (5 bases). Per germline, CDR1 SGHRS and CDR2 YFSETQ. Trimming took 0 bases from V and 9 from J, leaving 16 bases between them. The CDR3 has 14 amino acids. Here the CDR3 reads CASSLEGSTTGQYF. In DNA form, the CDR3 reads TGCGCCAGCAGCTTGGAGGGGTCGACCACCGGGCAGTACTTC.

The J gene is TRBJ2-1, the V gene TRBV7-7; unclear D gene. This CDR3 spans 12 amino acids. Between the trimmed V and J ends, which lost 0 bases and 9 bases, there was a span of 6 bases. Germline assignment: CDR1 SSHAT and CDR2 FNYEAQ (reference sequence). The CDR3 loop reads CASSLARGEQFF. CDR3 nucleotide sequence: TGTGCCAGCAGCTTAGCAAGAGGTGAGCAGTTCTTC.

The V call is TRBV6-1, the J call TRBJ2-7; TRBD1 matches 7 bases. The CDR3 length is 14 residues. V dropped 1 base and J dropped 5; count of bases not matched to a gene: 5. CDR1 is MNHNS and CDR2 is SASEGT in the germline V gene. The CDR3 nucleotides read TGTGCCAGCAGTGAAGGACAGGGTCAGAACGAGCAGTACTTC. Protein product: CASSEGQGQNEQYF.

This sequence joins TRBV6-5 and TRBJ2-7, with 11 bases aligning to TRBD1. CDR3 size: 15 residues. Germline loops: CDR1 MNHEY, CDR2 SVGAGI. V lost 6 bases and J lost 1; bases outside the gene matches: 5. The CDR3 region is CASRKGQGESYEQYF. The CDR3 region has the DNA TGTGCCAGCAGAAAGGGACAGGGGGAATCCTACGAGCAGTACTTC.

The J gene is TRBJ2-1, the V gene TRBV7-6; 9 bases match TRBD2. CDR3 length equals 16 residues. V lost 4 bases and J lost 7; bases outside the gene matches: 11. CDR1 and CDR2 from the germline V gene are SGHVS and FNYEAQ. The CDR3 sequence is CASSSSGGLARNEQFF. DNA for the CDR3: TGTGCCAGCAGCTCCTCCGGCGGACTAGCGAGGAATGAGCAGTTCTTC.

This clone was picked up a small number of times. V gene TRBV3-1 (or the pseudogene TRBV3-2) combines with J gene TRBJ2-7; weak D call: TRBD1 (6 bases). Per germline, CDR1 LGHDT and CDR2 YNNKEL (reference sequence). Trimming cost V 2 bases and J 2 bases, with 16 bases left between them. CDR3 size: 16 residues. The CDR3 nucleotides read TGTGCCAGCAGCCAACCGGGACACGGTAACCCCTACGAGCAGTACTTC. This encodes CASSQPGHGNPYEQYF.

CDR3: CASSTFYRAKAKNIQYF. The CDR3 DNA follows: TGTGCCAGTAGTACCTTCTACAGGGCCAAAGCCAAAAACATTCAGTACTTC. This chain uses TRBV19 with TRBJ2-4, with a tentative D call TRBD1 (6 bases). V was clipped by 4 bases and J by 0 bases, with 16 bases between them. This CDR3 contains 17 residues. Germline loops: CDR1 LNHDA, CDR2 SQIVND (reference sequence).

The DNA of the CDR3 is TGTGCCAGCAGTTTCTCTGGGGAGAATTCACCCCTCCACTTT. Amino acids: CASSFSGENSPLHF. The gene calls are TRBV28 and TRBJ1-6, with no clear D. Trimming left V 3 bases short and J 7 bases short, with 10 bases between. Germline V gene lookup returns CDR1 MDHEN and CDR2 SYDVKM. CDR3 length equals 14 residues.